This T cell receptor beta chain was sequenced for a study of radiation and T cells in renal cell carcinoma. As for time point: blood 4 weeks post-SBRT, at nephrectomy. This sample's treatment: 15 Gy SBRT to primary tumor, nephrectomy 4 weeks later. Nephrectomy followed 15 Gy stereotactic body radiation by 4 weeks. Serial blood draws occurred at baseline and 2 and 4 weeks post-SBRT. In this sample, this clone turned up a few times. TCRdb keeps only in-frame clones here, not all; method: immunoSEQ multiplex PCR. This sample has approximately 170,000 clones, with 88% found just once. The CDR3 is 17 residues long. CDR1 and CDR2 from the germline V gene are LNHDA and SQIVND (reference sequence). The V end was cut by 5 bases, the J end by 1 base, with 20 bases between.

This receptor was obtained from a woman aged 50 to 60 with renal cell carcinoma. This chain connects TRBV19 to TRBJ1-1; TRBD1 might be the D (6 bases). This material consisted of blood, taken from a patient whose treatment included radiotherapy and nephrectomy. The CDR3 sequence: CASSPNRPGHWNTEAFF. CDR3 in DNA: TGTGCCAGTAGTCCGAACAGACCGGGACACTGGAACACTGAAGCTTTCTTT.